These 14 T cell receptor beta chains came from one sample sequenced in a study of human T cells and chemical hapten exposure (dated by TCRdb to the early 2020s). Taken with the paper, the label for time point translates to: patch test 3, about 24 weeks after DPC sensitization. Reading the label with the study, this specimen's treatment or condition is: therapeutic diphenylcyclopropenone sensitization with weekly scalp DPC. The library was produced with RACE. Sequencing was carried out with a NextSeq 500. Using fastp at Q25 and MiXCR, TCRdb reprocessed the public reads and kept productive beta chains. Every CDR3 protein is listed once, alongside the most common genes and DNA of its rows. In all, the sample holds about 190,000 distinct CDR3 sequences, and about 25% of those were seen once. Around 2.5% of the sample rests with the top ten. The sample consisted of whole blood, taken in connection with sensitization to the hapten diphenylcyclopropenone (DPC). All receptors derive from a woman aged 40 to 55 with alopecia areata. Some clones in this sample may be carry-over from other donors' samples.

J is TRBJ2-7 and V is TRBV3-1; 7 bases are shared with TRBD2. Germline trimming cut 1 base from V and 3 bases from J; bases unmatched to any gene: 3. The germline CDR1 and CDR2 sequences are LGHDT and YNNKEL (reference sequence). This CDR3 contains 14 residues. CDR3 amino acids: CASSQAGLSYEQYF. The CDR3 coding sequence is TGTGCCAGCAGCCAAGCGGGACTAAGCTACGAGCAGTACTTC.

The J gene is TRBJ1-2, the V gene TRBV29-1, with 7 bases that match TRBD1. This CDR3 has 16 residues. The germline gives CDR1 SQVTM, CDR2 ANQGSEA. V was pared by 5 bases and J by 6 bases, with 18 bases of the junction left unmatched. The CDR3 spells CSVHARGTAETDGYTF. CDR3 DNA: TGCAGCGTTCACGCCCGCGGGACAGCCGAGACAGATGGCTACACCTTC.

The chain is built from TRBV10-3 and TRBJ2-7; TRBD1 aligns across 7 bases. V dropped 5 bases and J dropped 5; count of bases not matched to a gene: 6. Germline V gives CDR1 ENHRY, CDR2 SYGVKD. There are 13 residues in the CDR3. Here the CDR3 reads CAISPTGINEQYF. DNA of the CDR3: TGTGCCATCAGTCCGACAGGGATCAACGAGCAGTACTTC.

J is TRBJ2-1 and V is TRBV4-3; no clear D. Trimming removed 1 base at V and 8 bases at J, with 3 bases between. In germline, CDR1 is LGHNA, CDR2 YSLEER. The CDR3 sequence is 11 residues long. CDR3 bases: TGCGCCAGCAGCCAAGCCCATGAGCAGTTCTTC. Its protein is CASSQAHEQFF.

The V and J genes are TRBV29-1 and TRBJ2-3, with 8 positions matching TRBD1. Germline CDR1 reads SQVTM; CDR2 reads ANQGSEA. The CDR3 extends over 13 amino acids. The ends lost 3 bases at V and 2 bases at J; junction bases unmatched: 1. In DNA form, the CDR3 reads TGCAGCGTTGACCAGGGGGCCACAGATACGCAGTATTTT. It codes for CSVDQGATDTQYF.

The V gene is TRBV24-1, the J gene TRBJ2-2; TRBD2 might be the D (5 bases). The germline gives CDR1 KGHDR, CDR2 SFDVKD. Trimming left V 3 bases short and J 5 bases short, with 15 bases between. The length of the CDR3 is 16 residues. Here the CDR3 DNA reads TGTGCCACCAGTGATAACCGGGAAACCTGGACCGGGGAGCTGTTTTTT. It translates to CATSDNRETWTGELFF.

The chain carries TRBV6-5 and TRBJ2-7, with 8 bases fitting TRBD2. J gave up 5 bases and V 2 bases, and 8 bases lay outside the gene matches. The length of the CDR3 is 15 residues. The V gene's germline CDR1 is MNHEY and CDR2 SVGAGI. CDR3 nucleotide sequence: TGTGCCAGCAGTTACCGGGGGGGGTTTGAGGACGAGCAGTACTTC. Protein: CASSYRGGFEDEQYF.

Ten or more counts support this clonotype. CDR3 nucleotide sequence: TGTGCCAGCAGCCAAGGTGTAACTAAAAAGCAGTTCTTC. This codes for CASSQGVTKKQFF. The chain is built from TRBV3-1 and TRBJ2-1; D is unclear. CDR3 length: 13 residues. V was shortened by 1 base and J by 11 bases, with 12 bases between the two germline ends. CDR1 LGHDT and CDR2 YNNKEL come from the germline V gene (reference sequence).

The chain links TRBV12-3 or TRBV12-4 to TRBJ2-3; D unresolved. The CDR3 extends over 14 amino acids. Trimming shortened V by 6 bases and J by 2 bases, and 12 bases separated the two germline ends. CDR3 DNA: TGTGCCAGCAGCAGACTGACGGTCACAGATACGCAGTATTTT. Protein sequence: CASSRLTVTDTQYF.

V is TRBV9 and J is TRBJ2-3; a possible D gene is TRBD2 (6 bases). This CDR3 region has 14 residues. The ends were cut back, 0 bases at V and 6 bases at J, with 11 bases in the middle. Germline CDR1 reads SGDLS; CDR2 reads YYNGEE. The chain's CDR3 is CASSVDQRADTQYF. In DNA, the CDR3 is TGTGCCAGCAGCGTAGACCAGCGGGCCGATACGCAGTATTTT.

This clonotype was picked up many times. An end of the junction does not agree with germline; a read error may underlie this. The chain carries TRBV2 and TRBJ2-2, with 8 bases aligning to TRBD2. The germline V gene encodes CDR1 SNHLY and CDR2 FYNNEI. CDR3 length: 15 amino acids. CDR3: CASREVAGYTGELFF. For the CDR3, the DNA is TGTGCCAGCAGGGAAGTAGCGGGGTACACCGGGGAGCTGTTTTTT.

The chain links TRBV20-1 to TRBJ2-1, with D tentatively TRBD2 (5 bases). V gave up 5 bases and J gave up 1 base, with 21 bases separating them. Germline assignment: CDR1 DFQATT and CDR2 SNEGSKA (reference sequence). The CDR3 consists of 17 residues. Here the CDR3 reads CSAPADEELASYNEQFF. The CDR3 nucleotides are TGCAGTGCTCCCGCAGACGAGGAATTAGCGTCCTACAATGAGCAGTTCTTC.

There are a few counts of this clonotype. V gene TRBV6-2 or TRBV6-3 combines with J gene TRBJ2-5, with 12 bases aligning to TRBD2. In germline, CDR1 is MNHEY, CDR2 SVGEGT. This CDR3 has 19 amino acids. After removal of 4 bases from V and 5 bases from J, the junction contained 17 bases not matched to a gene. This chain's CDR3 is CASSFTPNLAGGSAETQYF. The CDR3 DNA reads TGTGCCAGCAGTTTCACCCCGAACCTAGCGGGAGGGTCCGCCGAGACCCAGTACTTC.

The V call is TRBV6-5, the J call TRBJ2-7; TRBD1 might be the D (5 bases). The V gene's germline CDR1 is MNHEY and CDR2 SVGAGI. The CDR3 covers 16 residues. V was shortened by 4 bases and J by 0 bases, with 16 bases between the two germline ends. This chain's CDR3 is CASSSTADRASYEQYF. Written as DNA, the CDR3 is TGTGCCAGCAGTTCCACGGCTGACAGAGCCTCCTACGAGCAGTACTTC.